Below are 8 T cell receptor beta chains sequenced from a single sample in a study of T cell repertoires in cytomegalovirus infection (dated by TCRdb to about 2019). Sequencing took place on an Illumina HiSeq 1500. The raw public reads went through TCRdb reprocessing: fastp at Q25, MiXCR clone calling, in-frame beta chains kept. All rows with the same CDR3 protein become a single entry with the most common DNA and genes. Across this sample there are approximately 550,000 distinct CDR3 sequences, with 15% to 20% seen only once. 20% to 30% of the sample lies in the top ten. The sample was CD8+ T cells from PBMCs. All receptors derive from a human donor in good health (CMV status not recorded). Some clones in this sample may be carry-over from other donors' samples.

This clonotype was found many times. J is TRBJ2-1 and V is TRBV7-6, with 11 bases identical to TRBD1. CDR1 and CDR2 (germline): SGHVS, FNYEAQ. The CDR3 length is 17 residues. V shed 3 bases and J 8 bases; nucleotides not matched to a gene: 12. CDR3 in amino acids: CASSFPLGQGEVDEQFF. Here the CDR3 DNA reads TGTGCCAGCAGCTTCCCTTTGGGACAGGGGGAGGTAGATGAGCAGTTCTTC.

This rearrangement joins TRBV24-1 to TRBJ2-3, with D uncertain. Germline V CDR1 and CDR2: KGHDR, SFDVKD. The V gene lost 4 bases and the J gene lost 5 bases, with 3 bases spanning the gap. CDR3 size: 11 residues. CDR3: CATSEEDTQYF. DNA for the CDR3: TGTGCCACCAGTGAGGAAGATACGCAGTATTTT.

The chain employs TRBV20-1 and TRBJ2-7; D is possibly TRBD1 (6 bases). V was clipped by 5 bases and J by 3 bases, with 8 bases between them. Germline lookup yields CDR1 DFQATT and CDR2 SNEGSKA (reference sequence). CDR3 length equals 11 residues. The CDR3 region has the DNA TGCAGTGCTGAAGGGGGCTACGAGCAGTACTTC. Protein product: CSAEGGYEQYF.

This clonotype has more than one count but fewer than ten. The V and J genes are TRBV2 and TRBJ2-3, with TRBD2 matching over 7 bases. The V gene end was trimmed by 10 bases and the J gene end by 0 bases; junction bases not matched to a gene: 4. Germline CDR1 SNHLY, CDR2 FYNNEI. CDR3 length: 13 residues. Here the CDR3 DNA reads TGTGCCACGATGCGGGAGAGCACAGATACGCAGTATTTT. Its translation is CATMRESTDTQYF. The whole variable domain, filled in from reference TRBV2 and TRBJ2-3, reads EPEVTQTPSHQVTQMGQEVILRCVPISNHLYFYWYRQILGQKVEFLVSFYNNEISEKSEIFDDQFSVERPDGSNFTLKIRSTKLEDSAMYFCATMRESTDTQYFGPGTRLTVL.

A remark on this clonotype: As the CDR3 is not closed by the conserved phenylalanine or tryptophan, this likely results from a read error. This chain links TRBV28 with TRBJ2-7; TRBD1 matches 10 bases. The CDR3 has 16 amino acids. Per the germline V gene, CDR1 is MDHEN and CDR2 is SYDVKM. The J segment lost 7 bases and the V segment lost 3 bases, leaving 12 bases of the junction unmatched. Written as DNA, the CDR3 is TGTGCCAGCAGTTTCCCTAGGACAGGGGGGGGGGAGGAGCAGTACCTC. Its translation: CASSFPRTGGGEEQYL.

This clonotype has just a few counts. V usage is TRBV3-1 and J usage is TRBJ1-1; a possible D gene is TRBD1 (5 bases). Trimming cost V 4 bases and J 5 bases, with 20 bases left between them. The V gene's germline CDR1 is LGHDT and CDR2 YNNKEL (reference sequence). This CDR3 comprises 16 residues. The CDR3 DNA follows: TGTGCCAGCAGCCTGACCGGGACTCCCTCCATTACTGAAGCTTTCTTT. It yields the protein CASSLTGTPSITEAFF.

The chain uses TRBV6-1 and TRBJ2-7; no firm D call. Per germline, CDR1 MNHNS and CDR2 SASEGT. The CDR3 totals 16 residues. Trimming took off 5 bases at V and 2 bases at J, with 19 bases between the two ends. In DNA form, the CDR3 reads TGTGCCAGCAGTTATTCCATCGGTGGAATGGCCTACGAGCAGTACTTC. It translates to CASSYSIGGMAYEQYF.

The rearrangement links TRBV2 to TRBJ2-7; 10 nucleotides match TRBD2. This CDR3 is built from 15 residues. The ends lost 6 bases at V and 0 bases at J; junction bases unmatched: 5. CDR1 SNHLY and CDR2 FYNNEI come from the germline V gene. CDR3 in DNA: TGTGCCAGCAGACCGGGACTAGCGAACTCCTACGAGCAGTACTTC. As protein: CASRPGLANSYEQYF.